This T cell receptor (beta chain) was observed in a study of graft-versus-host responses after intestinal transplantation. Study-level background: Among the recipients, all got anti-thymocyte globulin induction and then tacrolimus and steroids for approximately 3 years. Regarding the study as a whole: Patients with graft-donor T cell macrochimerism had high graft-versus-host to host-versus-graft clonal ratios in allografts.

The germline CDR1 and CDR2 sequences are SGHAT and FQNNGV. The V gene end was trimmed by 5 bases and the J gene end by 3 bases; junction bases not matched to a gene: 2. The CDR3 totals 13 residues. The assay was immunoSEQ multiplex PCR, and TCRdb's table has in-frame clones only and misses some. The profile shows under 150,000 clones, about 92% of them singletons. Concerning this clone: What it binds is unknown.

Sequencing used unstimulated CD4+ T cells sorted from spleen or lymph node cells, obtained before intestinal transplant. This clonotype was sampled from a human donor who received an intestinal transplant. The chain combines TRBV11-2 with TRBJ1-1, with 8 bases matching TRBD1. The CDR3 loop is CASSQQGDTEAFF. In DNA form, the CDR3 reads TGTGCCAGCAGCCAACAGGGGGACACTGAAGCTTTCTTT.